Each of the 19 T cell receptor beta chains below was sequenced from the same sample in a study of early T cells in non-severe SARS-CoV-2 infection. TCRdb reprocessed the 5' RACE reads with MiXCR, giving one entry per CDR3 protein. The repertoire consists of around 30,000 distinct CDR3 sequences, with about 5.7% occurring once and the leading ten covering 5.5% to 7%. Specimen: whole blood. The receptor source for this set is an adult who was a healthcare worker with PCR-confirmed SARS-CoV-2 infection or an uninfected control (not recorded which).

This clonotype was observed a few times. The rearrangement joins TRBV28 to TRBJ2-1; D might be TRBD1 or TRBD2, each matching 5 bases. There are 15 residues in the CDR3. CDR1 and CDR2 from the germline V gene are MDHEN and SYDVKM. With 3 bases removed from V and 7 bases from J, the gap between germline ends came to 16 bases. CDR3 sequence: CASSFLAGTRNEQFF. The CDR3 region has the DNA TGTGCCAGCAGTTTTTTGGCCGGGACCCGAAATGAGCAGTTCTTC.

V gene TRBV6-5 combines with J gene TRBJ2-1; D remains ambiguous. The CDR3 extends over 17 amino acids. Trimming pared 0 bases from V and 6 bases from J, leaving 18 bases between. Germline V gene lookup returns CDR1 MNHEY and CDR2 SVGAGI. CDR3 sequence (DNA): TGTGCCAGCAGTTACTCGGTCCGTGCTAGTCTGGGCAATGAGCAGTTCTTC. Translation: CASSYSVRASLGNEQFF.

This clonotype was seen at least ten times. The rearrangement links TRBV9 to TRBJ2-1; a weak D match, TRBD1 (6 bases). The CDR3 has 13 residues. The germline V gene has CDR1 SGDLS and CDR2 YYNGEE. Trimming removed 6 bases from V and 5 bases from J, with 12 bases in between. This CDR3 reads CASNSRDNNEQFF. For the CDR3, the DNA is TGTGCCAGCAACTCCCGGGACAACAATGAGCAGTTCTTC.

This clonotype appeared many times. The rearrangement uses TRBV5-1 and TRBJ2-7; no clear D gene. Per the germline V gene, CDR1 is SGHRS and CDR2 is YFSETQ. Trimming stripped 1 base from V and 7 bases from J, with 3 bases between. The CDR3 covers 10 residues. The CDR3 nucleotides are TGCGCCAGCAGCTTGAGGGAGCAGTACTTC. Its protein product is CASSLREQYF.

This clonotype was seen only a few times. This chain links TRBV7-9 with TRBJ2-7; a weak D match, TRBD2 (5 bases). Germline CDR1 reads SEHNR; CDR2 reads FQNEAQ (reference sequence). Trimming shortened V by 5 bases and J by 3 bases, and 8 bases separated the two germline ends. The CDR3 is made up of 12 amino acids. The CDR3 spells CASSTGYYEQYF. CDR3 bases: TGTGCCAGCAGCACGGGGTACTACGAGCAGTACTTC.

This clonotype was counted at least ten times. The junction shows a germline mismatch at one end, possibly a read error. V is TRBV5-1 and J is TRBJ2-3; possible D gene TRBD2, 5 bases. CDR3 size: 15 residues. Looked up from germline, CDR1 is SGHRS and CDR2 is YFSETQ. DNA of the CDR3: TGCGCCAGCAGCTCCGACTCCTCTAGCATTTCCGGGTGGGCCTTT. Translation: CASSSDSSSISGWAF.

V usage is TRBV5-4 and J usage is TRBJ2-7, with TRBD1 matching over 7 bases. With 3 bases clipped from V and 0 bases from J, the junction kept 3 bases outside the gene matches. The CDR3 spans 14 residues. Per germline, CDR1 SGHNT and CDR2 YYREEE (reference sequence). CDR3 loop: CASSSRQGSYEQYF. Here the CDR3 DNA reads TGTGCCAGCAGCTCAAGACAGGGCTCCTACGAGCAGTACTTC.

The sample holds many counts of this clonotype. The rearrangement links TRBV12-3 or TRBV12-4 to TRBJ2-2, with D perhaps TRBD1 or TRBD2 (5 bases each). This CDR3 has 14 residues. V shed 8 bases and J shed 2 bases, with 12 bases lying between them. Here the CDR3 DNA reads TGTGCCAGCTTCGGGGCCGCTAACACCGGGGAGCTGTTTTTT. Residues: CASFGAANTGELFF.

This clonotype was counted ten times or more. The rearrangement links TRBV7-9 to TRBJ2-7; D not resolved. The length of the CDR3 is 15 residues. V was cut by 4 bases and J by 4 bases, with 17 bases left in between. The germline V gene has CDR1 SEHNR and CDR2 FQNEAQ (reference sequence). This CDR3 is CASSSATLPSYEQYF. CDR3 DNA sequence: TGTGCCAGCAGCTCTGCTACCTTGCCATCGTACGAGCAGTACTTC.

In its sample, this clonotype was seen many times. This chain joins TRBV9 and TRBJ2-7, with D perhaps assigned TRBD1 or TRBD2 (5 bases each). V was trimmed by 1 base and J by 10 bases, leaving 18 bases between them. CDR1 is SGDLS and CDR2 is YYNGEE in the germline V gene. The CDR3 is 14 residues long. CDR3 DNA sequence: TGTGCCAGCAGCGTAAGCGGCAGGGAAGTCTATCAGTACTTC. Its translation: CASSVSGREVYQYF.

The V and J genes are TRBV5-1 and TRBJ2-2; D unresolved. This CDR3 spans 14 amino acids. CDR1 SGHRS and CDR2 YFSETQ come from the germline V gene. Trimming left V 4 bases short and J 6 bases short, with 13 bases between. The CDR3, as DNA: TGCGCCAGCAGCCCCGCTAACAGTCCCGGGGAGCTGTTTTTT. Protein: CASSPANSPGELFF.

This clonotype showed up many times. V and J are TRBV7-8 and TRBJ1-1, with unresolved D. The CDR3 has 13 amino acids. V lost 6 bases to trimming and J lost 6 bases, with 14 bases between them. Germline V lookup: CDR1 SGHVS, CDR2 FQNEAQ. CDR3 residues: CASREGLSAEAFF. The DNA for the CDR3 is TGTGCCAGCAGGGAAGGGTTGTCGGCTGAAGCTTTCTTT.

This clonotype was seen at least ten times. This chain connects TRBV7-6 to TRBJ2-7, with 7 nucleotides matching TRBD1. CDR3 length: 12 amino acids. The V and J ends lost 5 bases and 7 bases, in that order; junction bases with no gene match: 5. In germline, CDR1 is SGHVS, CDR2 FNYEAQ. The CDR3 region is CASSDREREQYF. The CDR3 nucleotides read TGTGCCAGCAGCGACAGGGAGAGGGAGCAGTACTTC.

Concerning this clonotype itself: This could be a read error, since a much larger clone is one nucleotide away. The V gene is TRBV29-1, the J gene TRBJ2-1; 8 bases are a match to TRBD2. The length of the CDR3 is 13 residues. Germline V gene data show CDR1 as SQVTM and CDR2 as ANQGSEA. Written as DNA, the CDR3 is TGCAGCGGGGGGACTAGTTCCTACAATGAGCAGCTCTTC. Its translation: CSGGTSSYNEQLF.

The J gene is TRBJ1-2, the V gene TRBV6-6; no clear D. The germline V and J ends were trimmed by 8 bases and 3 bases, with 10 bases remaining between them. This CDR3 comprises 12 residues. Germline V gene data show CDR1 as MNHNY and CDR2 as SVGAGI (reference sequence). The CDR3 DNA reads TGTGCCAGCTCGCGGGGAGACTATGGCTACACCTTC. As protein: CASSRGDYGYTF.

CDR3 DNA sequence: TGTGCCAGCTCAGAGCCGGGACAGGGCCTCAGAAAGCAGTACTTC. It codes for CASSEPGQGLRKQYF. This chain joins TRBV18 and TRBJ2-7; 9 bases align to TRBD1. J was trimmed by 8 bases and V by 5 bases; bases with no gene match: 13. The CDR3 covers 15 residues. Germline CDR1 and CDR2: KGHSH and LQKENI.

This chain uses TRBV7-9 with TRBJ2-3, with D possibly matching TRBD2 (6 bases). CDR3 length equals 16 residues. V dropped 5 bases and J dropped 1 base, with 16 bases sitting between them. CDR1 is SEHNR and CDR2 is FQNEAQ in the germline V gene (reference sequence). CDR3 in DNA: TGTGCCAGCAGCCCAGGGAGGCCACCACGCACAGATACGCAGTATTTT. Its translation: CASSPGRPPRTDTQYF.

This clonotype was recorded many times. V gene TRBV13 combines with J gene TRBJ2-1; D unclear. The V end lost 1 base, the J end lost 5 bases, and 6 bases lay between the germline ends. Germline V lookup: CDR1 PRHDT, CDR2 FYEKMQ (reference sequence). This CDR3 is 13 amino acids long. This CDR3 is CASSLVANNEQFF. CDR3 DNA: TGTGCCAGCAGCTTAGTTGCAAACAATGAGCAGTTCTTC.

This chain links TRBV5-4 with TRBJ1-1; possible D gene TRBD1, 6 bases. CDR3 length: 14 amino acids. Per germline, CDR1 SGHNT and CDR2 YYREEE (reference sequence). Deletions cut 3 bases from V and 3 bases from J, with 12 bases between. CDR3 nucleotides: TGTGCCAGCAGCTCCGGGACATTATACACTGAAGCTTTCTTT. This codes for CASSSGTLYTEAFF.